A selection of T cell receptor beta chains follows, all from one sample in a study of type 1 and type 2 diabetes patients. TCRdb processed the multiplex PCR reads anew with MiXCR; each CDR3 protein has one entry. The table shows 280,000 or so distinct CDR3 sequences, with roughly 50% occurring only once. The sample taken for sequencing was peripheral blood mononuclear cells (PBMCs). The source of these receptors is a man between 18 and 35 years old with type 2 diabetes. The CDR3 runs from the conserved cysteine through the conserved F or W. A D gene is named only where the DNA matches it firmly. Size values are once, few and many counts, or a class for expanded clones, and some rows have none.

j_gene,v_gene,abundance,d_gene,CDR3aa,CDR3nt
TRBJ1-1,TRBV19,few,-,CASSKTGTEAFF,TGTGCCAGTAGTAAAACAGGGACTGAAGCTTTCTTT
TRBJ1-2,TRBV19,-,-,CTSRGFTNYGYTF,TGTACCAGTAGGGGCTTCACCAACTATGGCTACACCTTC
TRBJ1-1,TRBV4-3,-,-,CASSQDSGAEAFF,TGCGCCAGCAGCCAAGATTCAGGGGCTGAAGCTTTCTTT
TRBJ2-7,TRBV20-1,-,TRBD1,CSANAGGRSYEQYF,TGCAGTGCCAACGCAGGGGGTCGATCCTACGAGCAGTACTTC
TRBJ1-2,TRBV6-6,-,-,CASSPGSGYGYTF,TGTGCCAGCAGCCCAGGGAGCGGCTATGGCTACACCTTC
TRBJ2-1,TRBV2,-,-,CASSPLSEQFF,TGTGCCAGCAGCCCCCTCTCGGAGCAGTTCTTC
TRBJ1-5,TRBV6-6,-,-,CASSYGKQPQHF,TGTGCCAGCAGTTACGGAAAACAGCCCCAGCATTTT
TRBJ2-5,TRBV6-2/TRBV6-3,-,-,CASSPTGRQETQYF,TGTGCCAGCAGCCCGACAGGGAGGCAAGAGACCCAGTACTTC
TRBJ2-3,TRBV19,-,-,CASSILWEDTQYF,TGTGCCAGTAGTATATTGTGGGAAGATACGCAGTATTTT
TRBJ1-2,TRBV4-1,-,-,CASSQQTGGDGYTF,TGCGCCAGCAGCCAACAAACGGGGGGAGATGGCTACACCTTC
TRBJ2-5,TRBV12-3/TRBV12-4,-,TRBD1,CASSDTTGRETQYF,TGTGCCAGCAGCGACACGACAGGGCGGGAGACCCAGTACTTC
TRBJ2-2,TRBV7-3,many,-,CASSFRSPGPSNTGELFF,TGTGCCAGCAGTTTCAGAAGTCCGGGACCGTCGAACACCGGGGAGCTGTTTTTT
TRBJ1-1,TRBV27,few,-,CASKRQLNTEAFF,TGTGCCAGCAAGAGACAGCTGAACACTGAAGCTTTCTTT
TRBJ2-1,TRBV25-1,-,-,CATTRPRLPKEQFF,TGTGCCACCACCCGCCCCCGTCTCCCAAAAGAGCAGTTCTTC
TRBJ1-2,TRBV11-2,-,-,CASSTTDRRGIGYTF,TGTGCCAGCAGCACAACAGACCGTCGGGGGATTGGCTACACCTTC
TRBJ1-4,TRBV7-6,-,TRBD1,CASSPRQGGEKLFF,TGTGCCAGCAGCCCGAGACAGGGAGGGGAAAAACTGTTTTTT
TRBJ1-3,TRBV4-1,-,TRBD1,CASSHPTGGLDTIYF,TGCGCCAGCAGCCACCCTACAGGGGGCTTAGACACCATATATTTT
TRBJ1-6,TRBV6-6,-,-,CASSLTWGGFSPLHF,TGTGCCAGCAGTTTAACGTGGGGAGGATTCTCACCCCTCCACTTT
TRBJ2-5,TRBV20-1,-,TRBD2,CSASGTSGRSWQETQYF,TGCAGTGCTAGTGGGACTAGCGGGAGGAGTTGGCAAGAGACCCAGTACTTC
TRBJ2-5,TRBV4-3,-,TRBD1,CASSREDRGETQYF,TGCGCCAGCAGCCGAGAGGACAGGGGAGAGACCCAGTACTTC
TRBJ2-7,TRBV20-1,few,TRBD1,CSASGPDRDGDEQYF,TGCAGTGCTAGTGGACCGGACAGGGATGGGGACGAGCAGTACTTC
TRBJ2-1,TRBV15,-,TRBD2,CATSRPYWTSGKAEQFF,TGTGCCACCAGCAGACCCTATTGGACTAGCGGGAAGGCTGAGCAGTTCTTC
TRBJ2-1,TRBV12-5,-,TRBD2,CASGLGAGLNEQFF,TGTGCTAGTGGTTTGGGAGCGGGATTGAATGAGCAGTTCTTC
TRBJ1-2,TRBV30,few,-,CAWSVVGNYGYTF,TGTGCCTGGAGTGTCGTGGGCAACTATGGCTACACCTTC
TRBJ2-3,TRBV3-2,-,-,CASSQDARDGGGDTQYF,TGTGCCAGCAGCCAAGACGCCCGGGACGGAGGTGGAGATACGCAGTATTTT
TRBJ2-1,TRBV2,many,-,CASGWGTYNEQFF,TGTGCCAGCGGGTGGGGAACCTACAATGAGCAGTTCTTC
TRBJ2-6,TRBV6-5,-,TRBD1,CASSESLTGAGANVLTF,TGCGCCAGCAGTGAGTCACTTACAGGGGCCGGGGCCAACGTCCTGACTTTC
TRBJ2-2,TRBV25-1,few,TRBD1,CASSELGGFGELFF,TGTGCCAGCAGTGAATTAGGGGGCTTCGGGGAGCTGTTTTTT
TRBJ2-2,TRBV30,-,-,CAWSALMGEAGELFF,TGTGCCTGGAGTGCCCTGATGGGGGAGGCCGGGGAGCTGTTTTTT
TRBJ2-1,TRBV25-1,-,-,CASGRQSNNEQFF,TGTGCCAGCGGTCGGCAGAGTAACAATGAGCAGTTCTTC
TRBJ2-7,TRBV7-9,-,-,CASSWAGNRLSEQYF,TGTGCCAGCAGCTGGGCAGGTAATCGGTTATCTGAGCAGTACTTC
TRBJ1-1,TRBV6-6,-,-,CASSYAGLGAEAFF,TGTGCCAGCAGTTACGCAGGGTTGGGGGCTGAAGCTTTCTTT
TRBJ1-1,TRBV30,-,-,CAWRLDGNTEAFF,TGTGCCTGGAGGTTAGATGGGAACACTGAAGCTTTCTTT
TRBJ1-2,TRBV29-1,-,-,CSVFSPGPNYGYTF,TGCAGCGTTTTTTCTCCAGGACCAAACTATGGCTACACCTTC
TRBJ2-5,TRBV27,-,-,CASSFRSGTFPETQYF,TGTGCCAGCAGTTTTCGCTCCGGGACTTTCCCAGAGACCCAGTACTTC
TRBJ2-3,TRBV30,-,TRBD2,CAWSKFRTSGSPDTQYF,TGTGCCTGGAGTAAATTCAGGACTAGCGGGAGCCCAGATACGCAGTATTTT
TRBJ2-7,TRBV7-6,few,-,CASSTLEGEQYF,TGTGCCAGCAGTACTTTGGAGGGCGAGCAGTACTTC
TRBJ2-5,TRBV19,-,TRBD2,CASSIGGGYQETQYF,TGTGCCAGTAGTATAGGCGGGGGGTACCAAGAGACCCAGTACTTC
TRBJ1-1,TRBV19,few,TRBD1,CASSKDRGTEAFF,TGTGCCAGTAGTAAGGACAGGGGAACTGAAGCTTTCTTT
TRBJ1-4,TRBV6-2/TRBV6-3,few,TRBD1,CASSVVGTGLEKLFF,TGTGCCAGCAGTGTCGTCGGGACAGGGCTTGAAAAACTGTTTTTT
TRBJ1-5,TRBV2,-,-,CASSDTNMGQPQHF,TGTGCCAGCAGTGATACTAATATGGGTCAGCCCCAGCATTTT
TRBJ2-7,TRBV12-3/TRBV12-4,few,-,CASSLPGEQYF,TGTGCCAGCAGTTTACCAGGCGAGCAGTACTTC
TRBJ1-4,TRBV20-1,-,-,CSAPQGTNEKLFF,TGCAGTGCCCCTCAGGGAACTAATGAAAAACTGTTTTTT
TRBJ1-5,TRBV25-1,-,-,CASSEWASNQPQHF,TGTGCCAGCAGTGAATGGGCGAGCAATCAGCCCCAGCATTTT
TRBJ1-3,TRBV7-8,-,-,CASSLEPGAGGNTIYF,TGTGCCAGCAGCTTAGAGCCAGGGGCTGGCGGAAACACCATATATTTT
TRBJ2-7,TRBV12-5,-,-,CASSLGGPGHEQYF,TGTGCTAGTTCACTGGGGGGGCCCGGCCACGAGCAGTACTTC
TRBJ2-7,TRBV16,-,TRBD1,CASHPGTGGPEQYF,TGTGCCAGCCATCCCGGGACAGGGGGCCCCGAGCAGTACTTC
TRBJ2-2,TRBV4-1,-,-,CASSQDDPGLNTGELFF,TGCGCCAGCAGCCAAGATGACCCGGGGCTGAACACCGGGGAGCTGTTTTTT
TRBJ1-1,TRBV19,-,-,CASSTSPGNWMAFF,TGTGCCAGTAGTACCTCCCCGGGAAATTGGATGGCTTTCTTT
TRBJ2-7,TRBV19,-,-,CATIPRDPGEQYF,TGTGCCACCATACCGAGAGACCCTGGAGAGCAGTACTTC
TRBJ1-5,TRBV2,many,TRBD1,CASNRQGGPNQPQHF,TGTGCCAGCAACCGACAGGGGGGCCCCAATCAGCCCCAGCATTTT
TRBJ1-1,TRBV15,many,-,CATSSAGRRDTEAFF,TGTGCCACCAGCAGTGCTGGACGCAGGGACACTGAAGCTTTCTTT
TRBJ1-6,TRBV4-1,-,-,CASSQDSRSYNSPLHF,TGCGCCAGCAGCCAAGATTCTCGCTCCTATAATTCACCCCTCCACTTT
TRBJ2-5,TRBV25-1,once,-,CASSDSDRQGPETQYF,TGTGCCAGCAGTGACTCCGACAGGCAGGGTCCAGAGACCCAGTACTTC
TRBJ2-7,TRBV10-3,many,TRBD1,CAISDSWTGPSYEQYF,TGTGCCATCAGTGACTCATGGACAGGGCCCTCCTACGAGCAGTACTTC
TRBJ1-2,TRBV5-1,few,-,CASSLVGTHGYTF,TGCGCCAGCAGCTTGGTGGGAACCCATGGCTACACCTTC
TRBJ1-1,TRBV20-1,few,-,CSARTSLDTEAFF,TGCAGTGCTAGGACGTCCCTGGACACTGAAGCTTTCTTT
TRBJ1-6,TRBV6-5,-,-,CASSYSLGGRESPLHF,TGTGCCAGCAGTTACTCGTTGGGCGGGAGGGAATCACCCCTCCACTTT
TRBJ2-2,TRBV7-9,-,TRBD1,CASRPGQGGIGELFF,TGTGCCAGCAGACCTGGACAGGGGGGGATCGGGGAGCTGTTTTTT